The entry that follows covers one TCR beta chain sequence. No cognate antigen has been identified for it. No qualities accompany the bases; no much larger clone lies one base away. This entry is derived from a study of T cell clonotyping in hematopoietic cell transplantation (dated by TCRdb to 2020 to 2023). Regarding the research as a whole: A total of 135 blood samples were collected in the study from roughly 40 consecutive transplant recipients and their related donors. Recruitment of patients was conducted between late 2015 and January 2017, and follow-up was continued until September 2020 or death.

The meaning of the sample's time point label: 100 days after allo-HCT. Blood from recipients was drawn about 28 days before transplant and again at days 30, 100 and 180 after transplant. Using Nuclei Lysis Solution, genomic DNA was extracted from unfractionated peripheral blood mononuclear cells that were either fresh or cryopreserved. With the immunoSEQ assay, which is a bias-controlled multiplex PCR relying on V- and J-specific primers, TCR beta CDR3 regions were amplified from genomic DNA. In a second PCR step, a proprietary barcode and Illumina adapter sequences were attached to the CDR3 amplicons. CDR3 libraries were sequenced on an Illumina MiSeq instrument. Per the source publication's procedure: Export and quality control were performed with immunoSEQ Analyzer 3.0, and downstream analyses were performed with R Bioconductor and Immunarch. Only productive rearrangements in the normalized downsampled data set went into calculating the repertoire metrics. In the normalized cohort, clonotypes with more than 5 templates were defined as pathologically expanded. The Inverse Simpson Index served as the measure of repertoire diversity. To capture all clonotypes, the CMV-specificity analyses were run on the non-normalized data set. Drawn from immuneACCESS, this table holds only the in-frame rearrangements with V and J called that TCRdb kept. Clones are partly lost; checked studies trace under half to an unresolved V gene and leave the rest unexplained. V, J and clone size are taken as reported in that table, and D and trimming were inferred from the DNA itself. This sample gives roughly 9,300 clones in total; about 47% of them show up just once. 13% of the sample rests with the top ten.

The junction carries 16 bases between V and J, which are trimmed by 7 bases and 0 bases respectively. Spanning cysteine to phenylalanine, the CDR3 consists of 15 amino acids. The entry retains the CDR3 DNA only, 45 bases that are in frame from base 1. The germline V gene encodes CDR1 MDHEN and CDR2 SYDVKM. Summary of the overall study and its limitations: Donor and pretransplant recipient Inverse Simpson Index values predicted broader posttransplant TCR repertoire diversity. The sample size was limited and the cells went unsorted, which meant the CD4 and CD8 repertoire contributions could not be told apart. After transplant, TCR diversity in recipients dropped, and pathologically expanded clonotypes increased progressively from day 30 to day 180. Overlap with donor repertoires was found for only a small fraction of recipient repertoires, with over 97% found to appear de novo at the given depth.

This TCR was sampled from a female patient aged 50 to 60 who had an allogeneic stem cell transplant from an unrelated donor, so the T cells may come from the graft donor. Some clones in this sample may be carry-over from other donors' samples. Sequencing used peripheral blood mononuclear cells, obtained 100 days after allogeneic stem cell transplant. The chain is encoded by TRBV28 joined to TRBJ2-7; the D gene is unclear. The CDR3 reads as follows: CASTRSFGSSYEQYF. The nucleotides read TGTGCCAGCACTCGTTCGTTCGGCAGCTCCTACGAGCAGTACTTC. Joined to the reference TRBV28 and TRBJ2-7 proteins, this CDR3 gives the full variable domain: DVKVTQSSRYLVKRTGEKVFLECVQDMDHENMFWYRQDPGLGLRLIYFSYDVKMKEKGDIPEGYSVSREKKERFSLILESASTNQTSMYLCASTRSFGSSYEQYFGPGTRLTVT.